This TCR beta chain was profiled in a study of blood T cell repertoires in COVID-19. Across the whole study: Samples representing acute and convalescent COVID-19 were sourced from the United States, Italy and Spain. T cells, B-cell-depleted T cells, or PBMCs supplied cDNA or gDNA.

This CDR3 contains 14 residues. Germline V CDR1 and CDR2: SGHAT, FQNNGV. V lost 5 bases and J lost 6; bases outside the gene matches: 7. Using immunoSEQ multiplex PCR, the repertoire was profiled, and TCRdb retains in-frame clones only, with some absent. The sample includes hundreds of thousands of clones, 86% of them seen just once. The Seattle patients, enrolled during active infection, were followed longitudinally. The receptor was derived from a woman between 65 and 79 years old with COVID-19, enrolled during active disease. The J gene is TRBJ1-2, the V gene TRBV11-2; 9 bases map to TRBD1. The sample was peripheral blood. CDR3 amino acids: CASSLSTGGDGYTF. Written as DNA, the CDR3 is TGTGCCAGCAGCCTTTCGACAGGGGGGGATGGCTACACCTTC.